The 27 T cell receptor beta chains below come from one sample, sequenced in a study of blood T cell repertoires in COVID-19. The repertoire was sequenced with immunoSEQ multiplex PCR; TCRdb's copy has only in-frame clones and lacks some. Here the sample spans hundreds of thousands of clones, about 83% being singletons. The sequenced sample was peripheral blood. The receptors come from a woman in her twenties or thirties with COVID-19, enrolled during active disease.

The gene calls are TRBV18 and TRBJ1-2; 11 bases are shared with TRBD1. Looked up from germline, CDR1 is KGHSH and CDR2 is LQKENI. The V and J ends lost 3 bases and 2 bases, in that order; junction bases with no gene match: 2. This CDR3 comprises 15 residues. CDR3 sequence: CASSPRTGGNYGYTF. The CDR3, as DNA: TGTGCCAGCTCACCCCGGACAGGGGGCAACTATGGCTACACCTTC.

CDR3 coding DNA: TGTGCCAGCAGTTTAGGGGCAGGAGGGAATGAGCAGTTCTTC. Translation: CASSLGAGGNEQFF. The chain couples TRBV27 to TRBJ2-1; D perhaps matches TRBD2 (6 bases). The CDR3 length is 14 residues. The germline V and J ends were trimmed by 2 bases and 7 bases, with 12 bases remaining between them. Germline V CDR1 and CDR2: MNHEY, SMNVEV (reference sequence).

This chain uses TRBV15 with TRBJ2-3; TRBD2 aligns across 9 bases. The V and J ends lost 1 base and 3 bases, in that order; junction bases with no gene match: 8. Germline V lookup: CDR1 LNHNV, CDR2 YYDKDF (reference sequence). CDR3 length: 17 residues. CDR3 sequence reads: CATSRAVAGAGTDTQYF. In nucleotides, the CDR3 is TGTGCCACCAGCAGAGCGGTAGCGGGAGCGGGGACAGATACGCAGTATTTT.

The rearrangement joins TRBV5-6 to TRBJ2-1, with unresolved D. Between the trimmed V and J ends, which lost 4 bases and 7 bases, there was a span of 12 bases. This CDR3 contains 13 residues. Germline V gene sequence: CDR1 SGHDT, CDR2 YYEEEE. Here the CDR3 reads CASSHRIRNEQFF. In DNA, the CDR3 is TGTGCCAGCAGCCACCGTATCAGGAATGAGCAGTTCTTC.

The chain has TRBV19 and TRBJ1-2; 10 nucleotides line up with TRBD1. The ends lost 3 bases at V and 1 base at J; junction bases unmatched: 8. CDR1 and CDR2 (germline): LNHDA, SQIVND (reference sequence). This CDR3 is 17 amino acids long. The CDR3 sequence is CASSIGGTGDYNYGYTF. The CDR3 DNA follows: TGTGCCAGTAGTATTGGAGGGACAGGGGATTATAACTATGGCTACACCTTC.

The chain employs TRBV19 and TRBJ1-5, with TRBD1 as a possible D gene (6 bases). V lost 7 bases, J lost 5 bases, and 12 bases lay in between. Germline V CDR1 and CDR2: LNHDA, SQIVND (reference sequence). This CDR3 has 13 residues. This chain's CDR3 is CASTWGLDQPQHF. The DNA of the CDR3 is TGTGCCAGTACGTGGGGGCTAGATCAGCCCCAGCATTTT.

The chain links TRBV29-1 to TRBJ1-2; D is undetermined. Trimming pared 3 bases from V and 7 bases from J, leaving 9 bases between. Germline assignment: CDR1 SQVTM and CDR2 ANQGSEA. The CDR3 runs to 11 residues. Here the CDR3 DNA reads TGCAGCGTTGATCGTCCCGGTGGCTACACCTTC. Its translation is CSVDRPGGYTF. Filled out from reference TRBV29-1 and TRBJ1-2, the complete variable domain reads SAVISQKPSRDICQRGTSLTIQCQVDSQVTMMFWYRQQPGQSLTLIATANQGSEATYESGFVIDKFPISRPNLTFSTLTVSNMSPEDSSIYLCSVDRPGGYTFGSGTRLTVV.

Only one count was recorded for this clone. The V gene is TRBV18, the J gene TRBJ1-1, with a tentative D call TRBD1 (6 bases). The CDR3 runs 15 residues. Trimming removed 1 base from V and 4 bases from J, with 13 bases in between. The germline V gene has CDR1 KGHSH and CDR2 LQKENI. This chain's CDR3 is CASSPLRLQGTEAFF. In DNA, the CDR3 is TGTGCCAGCTCACCACTTCGTCTACAGGGCACTGAAGCTTTCTTT.

This clone was counted once. The chain recombines TRBV6-2 or TRBV6-3 with TRBJ2-7; D might be TRBD2 (7 bases). The CDR3 runs to 15 residues. The V gene lost 0 bases and the J gene lost 5 bases, with 14 bases spanning the gap. From germline, CDR1 is MNHEY and CDR2 SVGEGT. The DNA of the CDR3 is TGTGCCAGCAGTTACTCCTCGGGGGGCTCGGACGAGCAGTACTTC. As protein: CASSYSSGGSDEQYF.

The chain recombines TRBV9 with TRBJ2-1; 7 bases are a match to TRBD2. The CDR3 totals 16 residues. From germline, CDR1 is SGDLS and CDR2 YYNGEE. The V gene end was trimmed by 0 bases and the J gene end by 3 bases; junction bases not matched to a gene: 6. CDR3 protein: CASSVARAGDYNEQFF. CDR3 nucleotides: TGTGCCAGCAGCGTAGCACGCGCGGGGGACTACAATGAGCAGTTCTTC.

The genes are TRBV3-1 (or the pseudogene TRBV3-2) and TRBJ2-1; 16 bases map to TRBD2. J lost 10 bases, V lost 7 bases, and 4 bases had no gene match. CDR1 LGHDT and CDR2 YNNKEL come from the germline V gene (reference sequence). The CDR3 is made up of 14 amino acids. The CDR3 DNA is TGTGCCAGCATCCAGGGACTAGCGGGAGGGGAGCAGTTCTTC. This translates into CASIQGLAGGEQFF.

V is TRBV6-5 and J is TRBJ2-7; TRBD1 matches 7 bases. This CDR3 spans 13 amino acids. Germline V lookup: CDR1 MNHEY, CDR2 SVGAGI. The ends lost 4 bases at V and 7 bases at J; junction bases unmatched: 7. CDR3 nucleotides: TGTGCCAGCAGTTTGGGACAGCTCTTTGAGCAGTACTTC. Encoded protein: CASSLGQLFEQYF.

The chain carries TRBV28 and TRBJ2-2; 7 nucleotides align to TRBD1. V dropped 5 bases and J dropped 6; count of bases not matched to a gene: 6. Germline lookup yields CDR1 MDHEN and CDR2 SYDVKM. The CDR3 consists of 14 residues. CDR3 in DNA: TGTGCCAGCAGTGAATACAGGGGAGCCGGGGAGCTGTTTTTT. It translates to CASSEYRGAGELFF. Supplemented by reference TRBV28 and TRBJ2-2, the full variable domain reads DVKVTQSSRYLVKRTGEKVFLECVQDMDHENMFWYRQDPGLGLRLIYFSYDVKMKEKGDIPEGYSVSREKKERFSLILESASTNQTSMYLCASSEYRGAGELFFGEGSRLTVL.

The chain uses TRBV3-1 (or the pseudogene TRBV3-2) and TRBJ1-2, with 9 bases lining up with TRBD1. Trimming removed 4 bases from V and 5 bases from J; junction bases left unmatched: 5. CDR3 length: 14 residues. Germline CDR1 LGHDT, CDR2 YNNKEL (reference sequence). CDR3 sequence (DNA): TGTGCCAGCAGCCTGGGACAGGGCGGGTATGGCTACACCTTC. Its protein product is CASSLGQGGYGYTF.

The V gene is TRBV5-1, the J gene TRBJ2-7, with 9 bases matching TRBD2. The V segment lost 0 bases and the J segment 4 bases; nucleotides outside the gene matches: 11. There are 17 residues in the CDR3. Germline V gene lookup returns CDR1 SGHRS and CDR2 YFSETQ. The DNA of the CDR3 is TGCGCCAGCAGCTTGGGCGGAGAGGCGGGAGGGCAATACGAGCAGTACTTC. Its translation: CASSLGGEAGGQYEQYF.

The chain employs TRBV19 and TRBJ1-1; possible D gene TRBD1, 5 bases. The V end lost 4 bases, the J end lost 4 bases, and 13 bases lay between the germline ends. Per the germline V gene, CDR1 is LNHDA and CDR2 is SQIVND (reference sequence). The CDR3 spans 14 residues. The CDR3 reads CASSTTWGGTEAFF. Written as DNA, the CDR3 is TGTGCCAGTAGTACGACTTGGGGGGGCACTGAAGCTTTCTTT. Using reference TRBV19 and TRBJ1-1 for the parts outside the CDR3, the full variable domain is DGGITQSPKYLFRKEGQNVTLSCEQNLNHDAMYWYRQDPGQGLRLIYYSQIVNDFQKGDIAEGYSVSREKKESFPLTVTSAQKNPTAFYLCASSTTWGGTEAFFGQGTRLTVV.

The chain recombines TRBV30 with TRBJ1-1, with TRBD1 identical over 8 bases. The CDR3 runs to 13 residues. CDR1 GTSNPN and CDR2 SVGIG come from the germline V gene (reference sequence). V lost 2 bases to trimming and J lost 5 bases; unmatched junction nucleotides: 4. The CDR3 spells CAWSPDRDTEAFF. CDR3 sequence (DNA): TGTGCCTGGAGTCCGGACAGGGATACTGAAGCTTTCTTT.

The rearrangement joins TRBV25-1 to TRBJ2-3; no definite D call. The germline V gene encodes CDR1 MGHDK and CDR2 SYGVNS. The CDR3 extends over 13 amino acids. V dropped 3 bases and J dropped 5 bases, with 9 bases sitting between them. DNA for the CDR3: TGTGCCAGCAGTGACTCGTTTCGAGATACGCAGTATTTT. This sequence encodes CASSDSFRDTQYF.

The chain carries TRBV3-1 (or the pseudogene TRBV3-2) and TRBJ2-5; 11 nucleotides match TRBD2. With 3 bases clipped from V and 5 bases from J, the junction kept 11 bases outside the gene matches. The germline gives CDR1 LGHDT, CDR2 YNNKEL (reference sequence). The CDR3 totals 17 residues. The CDR3 coding sequence is TGTGCCAGCAGCCAGCTACTAGCGGGAGTGGAGGGGGAGACCCAGTACTTC. This gives the protein CASSQLLAGVEGETQYF.

The chain uses TRBV15 and TRBJ2-3; TRBD2 matches at 9 bases. Germline-derived CDR1 and CDR2 are LNHNV and YYDKDF (reference sequence). V was clipped by 0 bases and J by 3 bases; unmatched bases: 4. The CDR3 extends over 16 amino acids. The CDR3 nucleotides are TGTGCCACCAGCAGAGATGTTAGCGGGAGTACAGATACGCAGTATTTT. Translated, it gives CATSRDVSGSTDTQYF.

This sequence joins TRBV19 and TRBJ2-7; a possible D gene is TRBD2 (5 bases). The CDR3 extends over 15 amino acids. Germline values: CDR1 LNHDA, CDR2 SQIVND (reference sequence). The V end was cut by 3 bases, the J end by 1 base, with 13 bases between. CDR3 region: CASSMSLGVSYEQYF. The CDR3 DNA follows: TGTGCCAGTAGTATGTCTTTGGGAGTTTCCTACGAGCAGTACTTC.

The chain has TRBV28 and TRBJ1-3, with TRBD1 matching over 9 bases. The J segment lost 9 bases and the V segment lost 6 bases, leaving 12 bases of the junction unmatched. The CDR3 sequence is 15 residues long. The germline CDR1 and CDR2 sequences are MDHEN and SYDVKM. The CDR3 reads CASRDGTGRYGTIYF. In nucleotides, the CDR3 is TGTGCCAGCAGGGACGGGACAGGGAGGTATGGCACCATATATTTT.

This chain uses TRBV27 with TRBJ2-5; a weak D match, TRBD1 (6 bases). With 3 bases removed from V and 0 bases from J, the gap between germline ends came to 11 bases. The CDR3 runs to 15 residues. Per germline, CDR1 MNHEY and CDR2 SMNVEV (reference sequence). CDR3 protein: CASSFFPGDQETQYF. Written as DNA, the CDR3 is TGTGCCAGCAGTTTTTTCCCAGGGGACCAAGAGACCCAGTACTTC.

The rearrangement uses TRBV27 and TRBJ2-3; 8 bases map to TRBD1. The CDR3 runs to 16 residues. The germline V gene has CDR1 MNHEY and CDR2 SMNVEV (reference sequence). V was pared by 6 bases and J by 2 bases, with 10 bases of the junction left unmatched. The CDR3 loop is CASSHQTGVATDTQYF. In DNA form, the CDR3 reads TGTGCCAGCAGCCATCAGACAGGGGTTGCCACAGATACGCAGTATTTT.

This clone has just a few counts. The rearrangement links TRBV10-3 to TRBJ2-2, with D maybe TRBD1 (6 bases). Germline loops: CDR1 ENHRY, CDR2 SYGVKD. V lost 8 bases, J lost 0 bases, and 10 bases lay in between. CDR3 length: 14 residues. As DNA, the CDR3 is TGTGCCATCGGGGGCGGTGCGAACACCGGGGAGCTGTTTTTT. It translates to CAIGGGANTGELFF.

The rearrangement links TRBV27 to TRBJ2-1; TRBD2 is a possible D gene (6 bases). The CDR3 has 11 residues. Germline V gene lookup returns CDR1 MNHEY and CDR2 SMNVEV (reference sequence). Trimming left V 8 bases short and J 4 bases short, with 6 bases between. CDR3 DNA: TGTGCCAGCGGAGGGTACAATGAGCAGTTCTTC. It specifies CASGGYNEQFF.

This clone was recorded once. CDR3 sequence: CASSLGQGAFF. CDR3 bases: TGTGCCAGCAGTTTAGGACAGGGAGCTTTCTTT. This chain connects TRBV12-3 or TRBV12-4 to TRBJ1-1; TRBD1 matches 7 bases. The CDR3 is 11 residues long. V shed 1 base and J 10 bases; nucleotides not matched to a gene: 0.